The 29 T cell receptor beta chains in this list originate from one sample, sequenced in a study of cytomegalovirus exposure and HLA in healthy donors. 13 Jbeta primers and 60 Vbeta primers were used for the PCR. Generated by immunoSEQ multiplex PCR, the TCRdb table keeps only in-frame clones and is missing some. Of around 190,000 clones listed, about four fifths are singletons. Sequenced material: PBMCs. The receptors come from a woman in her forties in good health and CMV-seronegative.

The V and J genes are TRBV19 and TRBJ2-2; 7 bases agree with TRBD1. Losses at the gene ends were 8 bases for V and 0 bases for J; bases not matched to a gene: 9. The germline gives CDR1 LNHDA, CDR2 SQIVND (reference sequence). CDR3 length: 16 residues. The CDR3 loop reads CASSWTTGPNTGELFF. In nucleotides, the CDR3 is TGTGCCAGTTCCTGGACGACAGGGCCGAACACCGGGGAGCTGTTTTTT.

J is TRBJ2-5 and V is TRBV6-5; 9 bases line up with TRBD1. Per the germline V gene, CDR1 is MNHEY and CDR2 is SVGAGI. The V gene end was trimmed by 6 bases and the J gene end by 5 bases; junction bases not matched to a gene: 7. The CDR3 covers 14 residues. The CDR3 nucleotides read TGTGCCAGCAGCTACGACAGGGGGTCGGAGACCCAGTACTTC. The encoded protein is CASSYDRGSETQYF.

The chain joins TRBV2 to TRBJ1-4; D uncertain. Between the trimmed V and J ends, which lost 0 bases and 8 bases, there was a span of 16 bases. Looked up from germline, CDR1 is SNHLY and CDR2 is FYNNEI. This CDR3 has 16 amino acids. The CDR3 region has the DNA TGTGCCAGCAGTGAAGCGCTTGAGCCAGGCTGGGAAAAACTGTTTTTT. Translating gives CASSEALEPGWEKLFF.

The CDR3 reads CASSPDPTGLYGYTF. CDR3 nucleotides: TGTGCCAGCTCACCAGACCCGACAGGGTTGTATGGCTACACCTTC. The V call is TRBV18, the J call TRBJ1-2, with 7 nucleotides matching TRBD1. The CDR3 is made up of 15 amino acids. CDR1 and CDR2 from the germline V gene are KGHSH and LQKENI. Trimming cost V 2 bases and J 5 bases; bases outside gene matches: 8.

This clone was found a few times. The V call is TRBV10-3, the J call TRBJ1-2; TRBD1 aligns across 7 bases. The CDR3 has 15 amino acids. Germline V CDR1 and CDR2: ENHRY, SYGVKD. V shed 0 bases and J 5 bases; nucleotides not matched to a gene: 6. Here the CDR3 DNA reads TGTGCCATCAGTGAGTCCAGAGAGGGACAGTATGGCTACACCTTC. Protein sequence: CAISESREGQYGYTF.

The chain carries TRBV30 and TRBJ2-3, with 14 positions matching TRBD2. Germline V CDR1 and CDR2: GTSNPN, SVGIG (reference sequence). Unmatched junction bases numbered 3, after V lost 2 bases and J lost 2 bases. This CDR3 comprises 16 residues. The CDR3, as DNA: TGTGCCTGGAGTCTGGGACTAGCGGGAGACACAGATACGCAGTATTTT. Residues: CAWSLGLAGDTDTQYF.

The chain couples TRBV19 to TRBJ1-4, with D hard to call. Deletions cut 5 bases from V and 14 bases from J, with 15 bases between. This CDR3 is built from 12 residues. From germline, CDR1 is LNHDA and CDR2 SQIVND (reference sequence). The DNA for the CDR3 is TGTGCCAGTAGTGGTCCCCGCGGCCCCCTGTTTTTT. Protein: CASSGPRGPLFF. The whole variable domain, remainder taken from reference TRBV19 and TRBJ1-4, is DGGITQSPKYLFRKEGQNVTLSCEQNLNHDAMYWYRQDPGQGLRLIYYSQIVNDFQKGDIAEGYSVSREKKESFPLTVTSAQKNPTAFYLCASSGPRGPLFFGSGTQLSVL.

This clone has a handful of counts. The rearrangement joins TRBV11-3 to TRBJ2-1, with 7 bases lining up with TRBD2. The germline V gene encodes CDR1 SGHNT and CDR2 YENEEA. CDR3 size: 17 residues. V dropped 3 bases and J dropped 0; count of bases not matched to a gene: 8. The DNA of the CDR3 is TGTGCCAGCAGCTTGGAACGGGAGGCAATCTCCTACAATGAGCAGTTCTTC. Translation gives CASSLEREAISYNEQFF.

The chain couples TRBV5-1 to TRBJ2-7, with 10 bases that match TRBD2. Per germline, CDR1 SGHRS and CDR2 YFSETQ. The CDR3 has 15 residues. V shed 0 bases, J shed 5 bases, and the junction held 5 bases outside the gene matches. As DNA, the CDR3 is TGCGCCAGCAGCTTGGCTCCCGGGACTAGCGACGAGCAGTACTTC. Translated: CASSLAPGTSDEQYF. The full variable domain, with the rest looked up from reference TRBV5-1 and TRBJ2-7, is KAGVTQTPRYLIKTRGQQVTLSCSPISGHRSVSWYQQTPGQGLQFLFEYFSETQRNKGNFPGRFSGRQFSNSRSEMNVSTLELGDSALYLCASSLAPGTSDEQYFGPGTRLTVT.

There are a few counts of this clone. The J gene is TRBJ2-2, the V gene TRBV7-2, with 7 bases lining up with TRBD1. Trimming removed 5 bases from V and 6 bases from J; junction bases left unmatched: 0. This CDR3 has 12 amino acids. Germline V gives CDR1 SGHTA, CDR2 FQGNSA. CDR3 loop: CASSQGAGELFF. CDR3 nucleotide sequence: TGTGCCAGCAGCCAGGGGGCCGGGGAGCTGTTTTTT.

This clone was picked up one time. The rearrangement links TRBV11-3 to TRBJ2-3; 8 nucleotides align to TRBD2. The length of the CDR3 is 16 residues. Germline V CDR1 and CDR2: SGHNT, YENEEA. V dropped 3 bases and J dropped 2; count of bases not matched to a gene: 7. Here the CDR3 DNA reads TGTGCCAGCAGCTTTAAGCGGGAGAGGGCCACAGATACGCAGTATTTT. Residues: CASSFKRERATDTQYF.

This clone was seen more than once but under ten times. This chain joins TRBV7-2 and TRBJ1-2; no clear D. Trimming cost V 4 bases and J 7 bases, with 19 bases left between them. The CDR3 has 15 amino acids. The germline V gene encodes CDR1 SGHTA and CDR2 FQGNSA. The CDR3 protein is CASSSFAGSGSGYTF. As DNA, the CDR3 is TGTGCCAGCAGCTCTTTCGCGGGCTCCGGGAGTGGCTACACCTTC.

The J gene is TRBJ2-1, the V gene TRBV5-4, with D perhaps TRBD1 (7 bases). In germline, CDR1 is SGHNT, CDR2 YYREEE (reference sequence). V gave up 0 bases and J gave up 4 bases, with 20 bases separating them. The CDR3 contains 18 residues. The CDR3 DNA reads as TGTGCCAGCAGCTTGGGAAGAAGACGCGGGACAGCATACAATGAGCAGTTCTTC. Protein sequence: CASSLGRRRGTAYNEQFF.

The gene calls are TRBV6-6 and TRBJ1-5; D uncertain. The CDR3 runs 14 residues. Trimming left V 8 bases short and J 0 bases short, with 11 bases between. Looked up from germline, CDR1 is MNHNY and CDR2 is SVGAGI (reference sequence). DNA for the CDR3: TGTGCCAGCGGATCCGGGTATAGCAATCAGCCCCAGCATTTT. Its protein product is CASGSGYSNQPQHF.

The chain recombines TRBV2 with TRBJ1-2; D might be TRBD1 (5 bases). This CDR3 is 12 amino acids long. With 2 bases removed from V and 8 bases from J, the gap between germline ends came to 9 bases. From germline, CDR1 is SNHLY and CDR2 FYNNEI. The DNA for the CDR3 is TGTGCCAGCAGTGAACGGTCAGGGGGCTACACCTTC. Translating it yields CASSERSGGYTF.

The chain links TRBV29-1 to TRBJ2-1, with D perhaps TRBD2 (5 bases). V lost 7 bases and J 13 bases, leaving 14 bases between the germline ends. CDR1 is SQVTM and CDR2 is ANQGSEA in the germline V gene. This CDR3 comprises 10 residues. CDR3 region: CSAAEREQFF. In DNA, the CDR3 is TGCAGCGCCGCTGAGAGGGAACAGTTCTTC.

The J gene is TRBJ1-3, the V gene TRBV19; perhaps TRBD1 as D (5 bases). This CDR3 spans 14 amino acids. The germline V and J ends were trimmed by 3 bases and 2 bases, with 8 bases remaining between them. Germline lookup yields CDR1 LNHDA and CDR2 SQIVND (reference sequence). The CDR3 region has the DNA TGTGCCAGTAGTATCAGGGCAGCTGGAAACACCATATATTTT. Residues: CASSIRAAGNTIYF.

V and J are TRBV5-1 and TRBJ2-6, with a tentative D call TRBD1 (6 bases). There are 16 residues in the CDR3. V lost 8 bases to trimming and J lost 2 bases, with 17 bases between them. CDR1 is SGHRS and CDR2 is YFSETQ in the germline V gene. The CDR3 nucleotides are TGCGCCAGTCACCAGGGGTATAATCCTGGGGCCAACGTCCTGACTTTC. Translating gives CASHQGYNPGANVLTF.

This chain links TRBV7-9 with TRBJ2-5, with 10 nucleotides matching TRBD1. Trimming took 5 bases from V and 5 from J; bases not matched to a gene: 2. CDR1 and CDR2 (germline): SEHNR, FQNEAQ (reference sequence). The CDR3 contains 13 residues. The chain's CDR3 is CASSQDRGETQYF. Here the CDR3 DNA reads TGTGCCAGCAGCCAGGACAGGGGGGAGACCCAGTACTTC.

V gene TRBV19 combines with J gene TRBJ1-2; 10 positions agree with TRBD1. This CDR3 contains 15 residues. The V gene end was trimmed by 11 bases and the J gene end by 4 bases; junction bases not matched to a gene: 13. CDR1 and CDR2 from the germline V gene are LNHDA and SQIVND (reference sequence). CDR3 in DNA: TGTGCCGGATCCGGGACAGGGGCGCCTATCTATGGCTACACCTTC. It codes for CAGSGTGAPIYGYTF.

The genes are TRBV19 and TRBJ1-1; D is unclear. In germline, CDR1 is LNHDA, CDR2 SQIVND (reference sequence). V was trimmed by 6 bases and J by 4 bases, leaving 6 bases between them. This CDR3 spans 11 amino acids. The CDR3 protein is CASSRLTEAFF. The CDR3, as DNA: TGTGCCAGTAGCAGGCTCACTGAAGCTTTCTTT.

The CDR3 loop reads CASSQDRGLSSGYTF. The CDR3 region has the DNA TGCGCCAGCAGCCAGGACAGGGGGCTTTCGAGTGGCTACACCTTC. The chain recombines TRBV4-1 with TRBJ1-2; 11 nucleotides match TRBD1. V was clipped by 3 bases and J by 7 bases; unmatched bases: 7. CDR3 length equals 15 residues. Germline V CDR1 and CDR2: MGHRA, YSYEKL.

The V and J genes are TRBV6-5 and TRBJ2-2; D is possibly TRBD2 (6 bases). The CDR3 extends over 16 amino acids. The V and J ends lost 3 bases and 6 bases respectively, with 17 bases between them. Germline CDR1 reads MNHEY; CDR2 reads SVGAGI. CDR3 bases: TGTGCCAGCAGTTATAAACGTGGGGGAGGCGCCGGGGAGCTGTTTTTT. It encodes CASSYKRGGGAGELFF.

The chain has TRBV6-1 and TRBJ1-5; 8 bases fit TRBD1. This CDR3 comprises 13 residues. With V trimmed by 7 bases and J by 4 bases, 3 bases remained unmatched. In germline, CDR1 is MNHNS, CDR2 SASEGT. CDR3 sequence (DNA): TGTGCCAGCACCGGGACAGGTAATCAGCCCCAGCATTTT. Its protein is CASTGTGNQPQHF.

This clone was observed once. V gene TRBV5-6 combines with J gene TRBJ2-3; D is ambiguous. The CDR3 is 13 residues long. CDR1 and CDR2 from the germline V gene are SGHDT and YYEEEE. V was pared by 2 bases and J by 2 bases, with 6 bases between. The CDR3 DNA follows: TGTGCCAGCAGCTTCGCGTTCACAGATACGCAGTATTTT. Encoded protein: CASSFAFTDTQYF.

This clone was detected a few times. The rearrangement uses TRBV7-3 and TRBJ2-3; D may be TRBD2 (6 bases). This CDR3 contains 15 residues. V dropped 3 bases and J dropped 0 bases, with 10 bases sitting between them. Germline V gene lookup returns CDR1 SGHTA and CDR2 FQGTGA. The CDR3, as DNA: TGTGCCAGCAGCTTGGGAGGAACTAGCACAGATACGCAGTATTTT. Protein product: CASSLGGTSTDTQYF.

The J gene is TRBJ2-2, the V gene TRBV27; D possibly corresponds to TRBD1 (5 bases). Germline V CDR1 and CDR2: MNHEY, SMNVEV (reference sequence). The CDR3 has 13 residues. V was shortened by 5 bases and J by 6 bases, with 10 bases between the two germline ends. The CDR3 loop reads CASSPGHPGELFF. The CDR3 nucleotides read TGTGCCAGCAGTCCCGGACATCCCGGGGAGCTGTTTTTT.

CDR3 protein: CASSVGQGTGELFF. The CDR3 nucleotides read TGTGCCAGCAGCGTAGGGCAGGGCACCGGGGAGCTGTTTTTT. The chain couples TRBV9 to TRBJ2-2; TRBD1 might be the D (5 bases). Germline V gene lookup returns CDR1 SGDLS and CDR2 YYNGEE. Trimming stripped 0 bases from V and 4 bases from J, with 7 bases between. This CDR3 region has 14 residues.

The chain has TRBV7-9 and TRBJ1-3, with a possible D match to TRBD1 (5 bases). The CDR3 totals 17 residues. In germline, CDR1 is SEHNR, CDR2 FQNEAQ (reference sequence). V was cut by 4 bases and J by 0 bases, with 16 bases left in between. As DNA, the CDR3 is TGTGCCAGCAGCTCGTTAAAAGGACACGTCTCTGGAAACACCATATATTTT. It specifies CASSSLKGHVSGNTIYF.